These T cell receptor beta chains were read from a single sample in a study of blood T cell repertoires in COVID-19. Using immunoSEQ multiplex PCR, the repertoire was profiled, and TCRdb retains in-frame clones only, with some absent. This table has 70,000 or so clones, around 90% appearing once. The sequenced sample consisted of peripheral blood. The receptors were sampled from a human donor in a cohort sampled during active COVID-19. The CDR3 runs from the conserved cysteine through the conserved F or W. D genes are given only for firm matches. Size is omitted from some rows. Given values are once, few, many or a class for expanded clones.

TRBV15,TRBJ1-3,NA,TRBD1,CATSSDRGLGGNTIYF,TGTGCCACCAGCAGCGACAGGGGGCTGGGCGGAAACACCATATATTTT
TRBV18,TRBJ2-6,NA,NA,CASSPPTNRSYSGANVLTF,TGTGCCAGCTCACCACCGACGAACAGGTCTTACTCTGGGGCCAACGTCCTGACTTTC
TRBV27,TRBJ1-3,NA,TRBD1,CASSPRGQGARGPFGNTIYF,TGTGCCAGCAGCCCGAGAGGACAGGGGGCGCGCGGGCCTTTTGGAAACACCATATATTTT
TRBV6-1,TRBJ2-5,few,NA,CASSEAITGIQGSQYF,TGTGCCAGCAGTGAAGCGATTACCGGGATCCAAGGTTCCCAGTACTTC
TRBV5-6,TRBJ1-5,few,NA,CASSPGTANSNQPQHF,TGTGCCAGCAGCCCGGGGACTGCAAATAGCAATCAGCCCCAGCATTTT
TRBV18,TRBJ2-3,NA,NA,CASSPGAAAPEQYF,TGTGCCAGCTCACCAGGGGCGGCTGCCCCCGAGCAGTATTTT
TRBV29-1,TRBJ1-4,few,NA,CSVEGGGDEKLFF,TGCAGCGTTGAAGGAGGGGGAGATGAAAAACTGTTTTTT
TRBV10-3,TRBJ2-7,NA,TRBD2,CAISEGTIAGGPLYEQYF,TGTGCCATCAGTGAGGGGACAATAGCGGGAGGGCCCCTCTACGAGCAGTACTTC
TRBV29-1,TRBJ2-1,NA,TRBD1,CSVLRDRGFYNEQFF,TGCAGCGTACTCCGGGACAGGGGATTTTACAATGAGCAGTTCTTC
TRBV11-1,TRBJ2-1,NA,NA,CASSLVGGWNEQFF,TGTGCCAGCAGCTTAGTAGGCGGGTGGAATGAGCAGTTCTTC
TRBV5-1,TRBJ2-1,NA,NA,CASSFRHNNEQFF,TGCGCCAGCAGCTTCCGACACAACAATGAGCAGTTCTTC
TRBV18,TRBJ1-1,few,NA,CASSPGGGDTEAFF,TGTGCCAGCTCACCGGGGGGTGGCGACACTGAAGCTTTCTTT
TRBV4-2,TRBJ2-5,NA,TRBD2,CASSQVGPSGRWETQYF,TGTGCCAGCAGCCAAGTAGGGCCCAGCGGGAGGTGGGAGACCCAGTACTTC
TRBV5-8,TRBJ2-1,NA,TRBD1,CASSFPWGGRTGTSNEQFF,TGTGCCAGCAGCTTCCCTTGGGGTGGTCGGACAGGGACTTCCAACGAGCAGTTCTTC
TRBV10-3,TRBJ2-3,NA,TRBD2,CAITNSGSQSTDTQYF,TGTGCCATCACTAATAGCGGGAGCCAGAGCACAGATACGCAGTATTTT
TRBV27,TRBJ2-7,NA,NA,CASRRDGLYEQYF,TGTGCCAGCAGGCGGGACGGCCTCTACGAGCAGTACTTC
TRBV28,TRBJ1-1,NA,TRBD1,CASSLPDRVRTEAFF,TGTGCCAGCAGTTTGCCTGACAGGGTACGGACTGAAGCTTTCTTT
TRBV11-2,TRBJ2-7,NA,NA,CASSLVVPGHEQYF,TGTGCCAGCAGCTTAGTGGTTCCTGGCCACGAGCAGTACTTC